The 10 T cell receptor beta chains below were found in one sample sequenced in a study of blood T cell repertoires in COVID-19 (dated by TCRdb to the early 2020s). Receptor amplification or capture employed the immunoSEQ multiplex PCR assay. This is the immuneACCESS table as TCRdb keeps it, with only in-frame sequences that have V and J called. A part of the clones is gone; compared with another copy, unresolved V genes explain less than half, and the rest is unexplained. This sample gives over 65,000 clones in total; 82% of them show up just once. The top ten constitute about 15% of the sample. The sequencing input was peripheral blood. All receptors derive from an elderly man with active COVID-19.

V gene TRBV14 combines with J gene TRBJ2-3; weak D call: TRBD2 (6 bases). This CDR3 is built from 15 residues. Trimming shortened V by 4 bases and J by 3 bases, and 14 bases separated the two germline ends. Germline CDR1 and CDR2: SGHDN and FVKESK. CDR3 sequence (DNA): TGTGCCAGCAGCCCGCCGGGACTTCGGACAGATACGCAGTATTTT. Amino acid sequence: CASSPPGLRTDTQYF.

The chain combines TRBV6-2 or TRBV6-3 with TRBJ2-1; possibly TRBD2 for D (5 bases). This CDR3 spans 13 amino acids. Deletions cut 1 base from V and 6 bases from J, with 7 bases between. Looked up from germline, CDR1 is MNHEY and CDR2 is SVGEGT. This chain's CDR3 is CASSYFGGNEQFF. The CDR3, as DNA: TGTGCCAGCAGTTACTTTGGAGGCAATGAGCAGTTCTTC.

This chain joins TRBV6-5 and TRBJ2-7; TRBD2 aligns across 10 bases. The CDR3 totals 12 residues. J was trimmed by 3 bases and V by 9 bases; bases with no gene match: 2. Germline V CDR1 and CDR2: MNHEY, SVGAGI. The DNA of the CDR3 is TGTGCCAGTCGGACTAGCGGCTACGAGCAGTACTTC. Its protein is CASRTSGYEQYF.

This clone has more than one count but fewer than ten. The CDR3 is CASSSAVNTEAFF. The CDR3 DNA follows: TGTGCCAGCAGTTCAGCGGTAAACACTGAAGCTTTCTTT. The chain joins TRBV6-5 to TRBJ1-1; no clear D gene. Trimming pared 4 bases from V and 2 bases from J, leaving 8 bases between. The CDR3 covers 13 residues. The germline V gene encodes CDR1 MNHEY and CDR2 SVGAGI.

The gene calls are TRBV7-2 and TRBJ2-4; D is perhaps TRBD1 (5 bases). The CDR3 consists of 14 residues. Trimming took 5 bases from V and 5 from J, leaving 13 bases between them. In germline, CDR1 is SGHTA, CDR2 FQGNSA. The CDR3 protein is CASSVSREQNIQYF. The CDR3 bases are TGTGCCAGCAGCGTTAGCAGGGAACAAAACATTCAGTACTTC.

This chain uses TRBV9 with TRBJ2-2; D may be TRBD2 (6 bases). In germline, CDR1 is SGDLS, CDR2 YYNGEE. The CDR3 consists of 14 residues. V lost 7 bases, J lost 5 bases, and 15 bases lay in between. The CDR3 loop reads CASRREVLTGELFF. The CDR3, as DNA: TGTGCCAGCCGGCGGGAAGTGTTGACCGGGGAGCTGTTTTTT.

This clone was seen only once. The chain joins TRBV28 to TRBJ1-2, with unresolved D. The CDR3 spans 12 residues. Trimming pared 9 bases from V and 7 bases from J, leaving 15 bases between. Per the germline V gene, CDR1 is MDHEN and CDR2 is SYDVKM. The chain's CDR3 is CASRAALSGYTF. In nucleotides, the CDR3 is TGTGCCAGTCGTGCGGCTTTATCTGGCTACACCTTC.

This rearrangement joins TRBV29-1 to TRBJ1-4; weak D call: TRBD1 (5 bases). V was shortened by 6 bases and J by 0 bases, with 11 bases between the two germline ends. The CDR3 contains 14 residues. The germline gives CDR1 SQVTM, CDR2 ANQGSEA. The CDR3 DNA is TGCAGCGTCACAACGGGGGCAACTAATGAAAAACTGTTTTTT. This gives the protein CSVTTGATNEKLFF. Full variable domain (rest looked up from reference TRBV29-1 and TRBJ1-4): SAVISQKPSRDICQRGTSLTIQCQVDSQVTMMFWYRQQPGQSLTLIATANQGSEATYESGFVIDKFPISRPNLTFSTLTVSNMSPEDSSIYLCSVTTGATNEKLFFGSGTQLSVL.

CDR3 nucleotides: TGTGCTAGTGGGCGACAGCCCCAAGAGACCCAGTACTTC. The encoded protein is CASGRQPQETQYF. The rearrangement uses TRBV12-5 and TRBJ2-5, with a tentative D call TRBD1 (5 bases). Trimming stripped 6 bases from V and 1 base from J, with 9 bases between. The germline CDR1 and CDR2 sequences are LGHNT and FRNRAP. The CDR3 sequence is 13 residues long. The entire variable domain, with the rest obtained from reference TRBV12-5 and TRBJ2-5, is as follows: DARVTQTPRHKVTEMGQEVTMRCQPILGHNTVFWYRQTMMQGLELLAYFRNRAPLDDSGMPKDRFSAEMPDATLATLKIQPSEPRDSAVYFCASGRQPQETQYFGPGTRLLVL.

This clone was detected many times. The V and J genes are TRBV28 and TRBJ2-7, with TRBD2 matching over 11 bases. Trimming took 6 bases from V and 0 from J; bases not matched to a gene: 13. Germline values: CDR1 MDHEN, CDR2 SYDVKM. This CDR3 contains 18 residues. CDR3 DNA sequence: TGTGCCAGCAGAAAACTAGCGGGGGCACGCACGAGCTCCTACGAGCAGTACTTC. Translated: CASRKLAGARTSSYEQYF. Using reference TRBV28 and TRBJ2-7 for the parts outside the CDR3, the full variable domain is DVKVTQSSRYLVKRTGEKVFLECVQDMDHENMFWYRQDPGLGLRLIYFSYDVKMKEKGDIPEGYSVSREKKERFSLILESASTNQTSMYLCASRKLAGARTSSYEQYFGPGTRLTVT.